This T cell receptor (beta chain) was identified during a study of cytotoxic CD8 clonotypes in ibrutinib-treated CLL. Assay: immunoSEQ multiplex PCR; the TCRdb copy retains only in-frame clones and omits some. The sample gives about 310,000 clones, roughly 79% of which show up once; over 6.5% is in the top ten. The CDR3 totals 11 residues. Per germline, CDR1 MNHNY and CDR2 SVGAGI (reference sequence). Trimming removed 0 bases from V and 8 bases from J, with 4 bases in between. The sequences come from PBMCs, collected before ibrutinib treatment. The chain combines TRBV6-6 with TRBJ1-2; no clear D gene. This receptor was obtained from a human donor with chronic lymphocytic leukemia. DNA of the CDR3: TGTGCCAGCAGTTACTCGCTAGGCTACACCTTC. Amino acids: CASSYSLGYTF.